What follows are 24 T cell receptor beta chains derived from one specimen sequenced in a study of CD8+ T cells in alopecia areata. RNA was isolated and reverse transcribed to cDNA, the sequencing template. The assay was immunoSEQ multiplex PCR, and TCRdb's table has in-frame clones only and misses some. This sample has under 70,000 clones, with around 97% found just once. Source: CD8+ T cells sorted from blood, taken at week 0. All receptors derive from a human donor with alopecia areata.

The rearrangement links TRBV19 to TRBJ2-7; perhaps TRBD2 as D (5 bases). Trimming shortened V by 10 bases and J by 4 bases, and 17 bases separated the two germline ends. Germline CDR1 and CDR2: LNHDA and SQIVND (reference sequence). The CDR3 length is 13 residues. CDR3 bases: TGTGCCACTTCACCCAGTGCGGGTTACGAGCAGTACTTC. Translation gives CATSPSAGYEQYF.

The genes are TRBV27 and TRBJ2-3, with D perhaps TRBD1 (6 bases). The CDR3 is 15 amino acids. Germline CDR1 is MNHEY and CDR2 is SMNVEV (reference sequence). Trimming shortened V by 6 bases and J by 8 bases, and 21 bases separated the two germline ends. This CDR3 reads CASSRGGPLAGTQYF. Written as DNA, the CDR3 is TGTGCCAGCAGCAGGGGTGGTCCCTTGGCAGGTACGCAGTATTTT.

The chain joins TRBV11-2 to TRBJ2-5; 12 nucleotides agree with TRBD2. The CDR3 consists of 15 residues. Losses at the gene ends were 4 bases for V and 0 bases for J; bases not matched to a gene: 0. Germline loops: CDR1 SGHAT, CDR2 FQNNGV. Here the CDR3 reads CASSWTSGDQETQYF. Here the CDR3 DNA reads TGTGCCAGCAGCTGGACTAGCGGGGACCAAGAGACCCAGTACTTC.

The rearrangement joins TRBV4-1 to TRBJ2-2, with D perhaps matching TRBD1 (6 bases). Germline CDR1 is MGHRA and CDR2 is YSYEKL. V lost 4 bases and J lost 3, with 18 bases in between. This CDR3 region has 17 residues. The CDR3 DNA reads as TGCGCCAGCAGCCTCCCAACAGGGATCGCCGACACCGGGGAGCTGTTTTTT. It specifies CASSLPTGIADTGELFF.

The V call is TRBV4-1, the J call TRBJ2-7, with 9 positions matching TRBD1. Per germline, CDR1 MGHRA and CDR2 YSYEKL. This CDR3 has 15 amino acids. Unmatched junction bases numbered 8, after V lost 5 bases and J lost 3 bases. The CDR3 coding sequence is TGCGCCAGCAGCTCTCCGGGACAGGGAGACTACGAGCAGTACTTC. Protein: CASSSPGQGDYEQYF.

The V gene is TRBV27, the J gene TRBJ2-3; D remains ambiguous. V lost 2 bases and J 1 base, leaving 13 bases between the germline ends. The CDR3 extends over 16 amino acids. Germline loops: CDR1 MNHEY, CDR2 SMNVEV (reference sequence). The CDR3 DNA follows: TGTGCCAGCAGTTTAACAGTGGGCGCGGGCACAGATACGCAGTATTTT. This translates into CASSLTVGAGTDTQYF.

In its sample, this clone ranks as large. The rearrangement uses TRBV6-4 and TRBJ2-1; 9 bases fit TRBD1. Germline V gene sequence: CDR1 MRHNA, CDR2 SNTAGT. This CDR3 has 14 residues. The V and J ends lost 6 bases and 8 bases, in that order; junction bases with no gene match: 8. The CDR3 sequence is CASSRDRETHEQFF. CDR3 DNA: TGTGCCAGCAGCCGGGACAGGGAGACTCATGAGCAGTTCTTC.

V usage is TRBV30 and J usage is TRBJ2-5, with D possibly matching TRBD2 (6 bases). The J call may be in error: the DNA end matches TRBJ2-7 better. Germline values: CDR1 GTSNPN, CDR2 SVGIG (reference sequence). This CDR3 spans 13 amino acids. The CDR3 loop is CAWSTFGGYEQYF. As DNA, the CDR3 is TGTGCCTGGAGCACCTTCGGGGGATACGAGCAGTACTTC.

This clone appeared once. The gene calls are TRBV29-1 and TRBJ2-3; 11 positions agree with TRBD2. Trimming cost V 5 bases and J 0 bases; bases outside gene matches: 7. Germline V CDR1 and CDR2: SQVTM, ANQGSEA. The CDR3 consists of 16 residues. The CDR3 DNA follows: TGCAGCGTTTATCTAGCGGGGGGCCTTAGCACAGATACGCAGTATTTT. Translation gives CSVYLAGGLSTDTQYF.

In this sample, this clone turned up once. The chain has TRBV6-5 and TRBJ2-2, with TRBD1 matching over 10 bases. The CDR3 covers 15 residues. The trim removed 6 bases at V and 6 bases at J, leaving 7 bases unmatched. The germline V gene has CDR1 MNHEY and CDR2 SVGAGI. This chain's CDR3 is CASSPGTGVAGELFF. The CDR3 region has the DNA TGTGCCAGCAGCCCCGGGACAGGGGTCGCCGGGGAGCTGTTTTTT.

This chain's CDR3 is CASSYSLGGGDEQFF. CDR3 nucleotides: TGTGCCAGCAGTTACTCCCTGGGGGGGGGAGATGAGCAGTTCTTC. This chain joins TRBV6-5 and TRBJ2-1, with TRBD2 identical over 7 bases. CDR1 is MNHEY and CDR2 is SVGAGI in the germline V gene. CDR3 length: 15 residues. V shed 0 bases, J shed 8 bases, and the junction held 7 bases outside the gene matches.

J is TRBJ2-3 and V is TRBV27, with 9 bases that match TRBD2. J lost 3 bases, V lost 9 bases, and 13 bases had no gene match. The CDR3 runs 16 residues. Germline assignment: CDR1 MNHEY and CDR2 SMNVEV (reference sequence). In nucleotides, the CDR3 is TGTGCCAGTAGTCCCGAAGGGCTAGCGGGGACAGATACGCAGTATTTT. This gives the protein CASSPEGLAGTDTQYF.

This chain connects TRBV7-2 to TRBJ2-5; TRBD1 is a possible D gene (6 bases). CDR3 length equals 14 residues. CDR1 SGHTA and CDR2 FQGNSA come from the germline V gene. Trimming shortened V by 4 bases and J by 1 base, and 10 bases separated the two germline ends. The CDR3 bases are TGTGCCAGCAGCTCCACAGGGCTCCAAGAGACCCAGTACTTC. This translates into CASSSTGLQETQYF. The full variable domain, its missing parts supplied by reference TRBV7-2 and TRBJ2-5, is GAGVSQSPSNKVTEKGKDVELRCDPISGHTALYWYRQSLGQGLEFLIYFQGNSAPDKSGLPSDRFSAERTGGSVSTLTIQRTQQEDSAVYLCASSSTGLQETQYFGPGTRLLVL.

This chain connects TRBV4-2 to TRBJ2-7; 10 bases line up with TRBD2. Trimming at V came to 4 bases and at J to 5 bases, leaving 8 bases not matched to a gene. The CDR3 is 15 residues long. CDR1 and CDR2 from the germline V gene are LGHNA and YNFKEQ. CDR3 DNA: TGTGCCAGCAGCCCTAGCGGGGGACCTCTTCACGAGCAGTACTTC. Amino acid sequence: CASSPSGGPLHEQYF.

The V and J genes are TRBV5-1 and TRBJ1-1; D call uncertain. This CDR3 contains 13 residues. Germline-derived CDR1 and CDR2 are SGHRS and YFSETQ. The V end lost 2 bases, the J end lost 3 bases, and 8 bases lay between the germline ends. The CDR3 region has the DNA TGCGCCAGCAGCTTCAGACGTTACACTGAAGCTTTCTTT. Protein: CASSFRRYTEAFF.

This chain uses TRBV7-9 with TRBJ2-3; TRBD2 is a possible D gene (5 bases). The germline V gene has CDR1 SEHNR and CDR2 FQNEAQ (reference sequence). The CDR3 is made up of 16 amino acids. V was trimmed by 4 bases and J by 0 bases, leaving 14 bases between them. This chain's CDR3 is CASSSTRSLSTDTQYF. The CDR3, as DNA: TGTGCCAGCAGCTCCACTAGGAGCCTAAGCACAGATACGCAGTATTTT.

This clone showed up just once. V and J are TRBV7-8 and TRBJ2-2; 7 bases align to TRBD1. The CDR3 covers 19 residues. V shed 4 bases, J shed 7 bases, and the junction held 21 bases outside the gene matches. CDR1 is SGHVS and CDR2 is FQNEAQ in the germline V gene. The DNA of the CDR3 is TGTGCCAGCAGCTCCCGGGACAGACCAACCAAACAGCAGATCGGGGAGCTGTTTTTT. Residues: CASSSRDRPTKQQIGELFF.

The V gene is TRBV29-1, the J gene TRBJ2-3, with a possible D match to TRBD2 (5 bases). The CDR3 runs 13 residues. Germline CDR1 SQVTM, CDR2 ANQGSEA. With 6 bases removed from V and 2 bases from J, the gap between germline ends came to 12 bases. The CDR3 is CSVGEQNTDTQYF. The CDR3 DNA sequence: TGCAGCGTCGGGGAACAGAACACAGATACGCAGTATTTT.

The chain is built from TRBV29-1 and TRBJ2-7; possible D gene TRBD2, 6 bases. CDR3 length equals 15 residues. Germline V CDR1 and CDR2: SQVTM, ANQGSEA. Trimming took 1 base from V and 2 from J, leaving 15 bases between them. CDR3 in DNA: TGCAGCGTTGAAGCCCCGGGGGACGGACCCTACGAGCAGTACTTC. It specifies CSVEAPGDGPYEQYF.

The CDR3 bases are TGTGCCAGCAGTTTTAACACCGGGGAGCTGTTTTTT. As protein: CASSFNTGELFF. J is TRBJ2-2 and V is TRBV27; no clear D gene. This CDR3 has 12 residues. The ends were cut back, 3 bases at V and 2 bases at J, with 1 base in the middle. The germline V gene encodes CDR1 MNHEY and CDR2 SMNVEV (reference sequence).

The chain is built from TRBV7-8 and TRBJ2-3, with 10 bases fitting TRBD1. The CDR3 covers 17 residues. V lost 4 bases and J lost 0; bases outside the gene matches: 7. Germline V gives CDR1 SGHVS, CDR2 FQNEAQ. The CDR3 DNA is TGTGCCAGCAGCTCCCCGGGACAGGGGTTTAGCACAGATACGCAGTATTTT. Translation gives CASSSPGQGFSTDTQYF.

CDR3: CASSLTGGGSYGYTF. The DNA of the CDR3 is TGTGCCAGCAGCCTTACAGGGGGCGGTAGCTATGGCTACACCTTC. The V call is TRBV5-4, the J call TRBJ1-2, with 9 bases lining up with TRBD1. The junction had 8 bases not matched to a gene; V was cut back by 4 bases and J by 4 bases. This CDR3 contains 15 residues. Germline V gene data show CDR1 as SGHNT and CDR2 as YYREEE (reference sequence).

The chain links TRBV27 to TRBJ2-2; D might be TRBD2 (6 bases). The CDR3 length is 15 residues. V lost 3 bases and J lost 8, with 16 bases in between. Germline V lookup: CDR1 MNHEY, CDR2 SMNVEV (reference sequence). CDR3 bases: TGTGCCAGCAGTTTGTCGACCGGGGGTTGGGGGGAGCTGTTTTTT. Protein sequence: CASSLSTGGWGELFF.

V gene TRBV4-3 combines with J gene TRBJ1-2; D remains unclear. Trimming pared 0 bases from V and 6 bases from J, leaving 8 bases between. The germline gives CDR1 LGHNA, CDR2 YSLEER. The CDR3 has 13 amino acids. The CDR3 nucleotides are TGCGCCAGCAGCCAAGATAATCGGGATGGCTACACCTTC. Protein product: CASSQDNRDGYTF.